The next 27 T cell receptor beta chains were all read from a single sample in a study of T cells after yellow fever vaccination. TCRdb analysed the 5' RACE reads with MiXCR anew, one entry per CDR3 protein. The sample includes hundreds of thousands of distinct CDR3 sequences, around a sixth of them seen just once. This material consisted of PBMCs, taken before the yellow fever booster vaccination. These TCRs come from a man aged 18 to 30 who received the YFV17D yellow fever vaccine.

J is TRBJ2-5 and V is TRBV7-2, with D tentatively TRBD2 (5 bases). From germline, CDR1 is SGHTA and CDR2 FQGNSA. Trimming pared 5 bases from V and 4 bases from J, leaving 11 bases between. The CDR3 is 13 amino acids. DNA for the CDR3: TGTGCCAGCAGCCGGGGTTTTCGAGAGACCCAGTACTTC. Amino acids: CASSRGFRETQYF.

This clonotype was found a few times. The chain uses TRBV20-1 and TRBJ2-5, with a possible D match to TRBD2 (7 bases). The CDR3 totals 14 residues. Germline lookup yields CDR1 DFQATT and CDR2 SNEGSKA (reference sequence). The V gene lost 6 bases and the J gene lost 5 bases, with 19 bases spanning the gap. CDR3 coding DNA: TGCAGTGCGGCGTTAGGGGGGGGGCGTGAGACCCAGTACTTC. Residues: CSAALGGGRETQYF.

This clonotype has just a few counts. CDR3 in amino acids: CASSYNSINEQFF. DNA for the CDR3: TGCGCCAGCAGCTATAATAGCATCAATGAGCAGTTCTTC. The rearrangement uses TRBV5-1 and TRBJ2-1; D not certain. The germline V and J ends were trimmed by 3 bases and 6 bases, with 10 bases remaining between them. CDR3 length equals 13 residues. Germline lookup yields CDR1 SGHRS and CDR2 YFSETQ.

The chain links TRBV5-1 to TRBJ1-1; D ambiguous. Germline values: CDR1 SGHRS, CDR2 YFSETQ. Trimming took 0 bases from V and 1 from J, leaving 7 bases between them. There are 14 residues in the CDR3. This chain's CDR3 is CASSLGFQNTEAFF. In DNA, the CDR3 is TGCGCCAGCAGCTTGGGATTTCAGAACACTGAAGCTTTCTTT.

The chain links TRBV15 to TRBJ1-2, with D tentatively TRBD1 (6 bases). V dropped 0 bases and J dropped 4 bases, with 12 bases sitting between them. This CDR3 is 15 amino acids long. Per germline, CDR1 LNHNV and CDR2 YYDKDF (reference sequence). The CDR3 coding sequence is TGTGCCACCAGCAGAGATCAAACAGGGAGCTATGGCTACACCTTC. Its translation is CATSRDQTGSYGYTF.

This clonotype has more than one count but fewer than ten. The CDR3 region is CSVDEQVGTEAFF. In DNA form, the CDR3 reads TGCAGCGTTGATGAACAGGTTGGCACTGAAGCTTTCTTT. The chain links TRBV29-1 to TRBJ1-1; TRBD1 might be the D (5 bases). The germline V and J ends were trimmed by 3 bases and 4 bases, with 12 bases remaining between them. In germline, CDR1 is SQVTM, CDR2 ANQGSEA. The CDR3 totals 13 residues.

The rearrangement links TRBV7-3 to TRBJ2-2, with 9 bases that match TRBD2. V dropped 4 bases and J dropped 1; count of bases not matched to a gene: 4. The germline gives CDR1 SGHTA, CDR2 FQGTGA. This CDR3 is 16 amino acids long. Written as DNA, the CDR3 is TGTGCCAGCAGCTCGACTAGCGGTATGAACACCGGGGAGCTGTTTTTT. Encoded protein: CASSSTSGMNTGELFF.

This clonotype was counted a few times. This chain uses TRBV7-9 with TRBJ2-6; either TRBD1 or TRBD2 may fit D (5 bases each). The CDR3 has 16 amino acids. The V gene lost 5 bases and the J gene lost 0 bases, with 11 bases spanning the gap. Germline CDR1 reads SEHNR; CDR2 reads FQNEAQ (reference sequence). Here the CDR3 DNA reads TGTGCCAGCAGCCCCGGGACCAACTCTGGGGCCAACGTCCTGACTTTC. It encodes CASSPGTNSGANVLTF.

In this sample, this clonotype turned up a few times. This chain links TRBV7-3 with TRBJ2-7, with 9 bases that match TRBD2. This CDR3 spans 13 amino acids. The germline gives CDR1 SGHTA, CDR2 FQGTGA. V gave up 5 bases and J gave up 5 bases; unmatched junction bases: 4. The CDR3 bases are TGTGCCAGCAGCGTGCGGGGGGGCGACGAGCAGTACTTC. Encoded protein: CASSVRGGDEQYF.

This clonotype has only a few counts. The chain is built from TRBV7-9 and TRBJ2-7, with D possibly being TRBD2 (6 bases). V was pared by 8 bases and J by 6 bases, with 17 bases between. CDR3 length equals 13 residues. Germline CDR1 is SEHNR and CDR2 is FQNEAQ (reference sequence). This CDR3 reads CASGPTGLAEQYF. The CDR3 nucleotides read TGTGCCAGCGGCCCCACGGGACTGGCCGAGCAGTACTTC.

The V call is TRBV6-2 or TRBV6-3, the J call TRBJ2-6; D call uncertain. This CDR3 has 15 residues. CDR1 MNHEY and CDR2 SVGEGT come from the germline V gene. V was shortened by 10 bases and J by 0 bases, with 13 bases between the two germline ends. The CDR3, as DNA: TGTGCCACCCCCTCGCCATTCTCTGGGGCCAACGTCCTGACTTTC. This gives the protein CATPSPFSGANVLTF.

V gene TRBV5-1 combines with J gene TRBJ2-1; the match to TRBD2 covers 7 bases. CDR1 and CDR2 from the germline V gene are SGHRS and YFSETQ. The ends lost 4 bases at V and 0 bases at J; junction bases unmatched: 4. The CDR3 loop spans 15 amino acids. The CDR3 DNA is TGCGCCAGCAGCGCAAGCGGGGACTCCTACAATGAGCAGTTCTTC. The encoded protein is CASSASGDSYNEQFF. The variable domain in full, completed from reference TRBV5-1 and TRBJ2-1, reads KAGVTQTPRYLIKTRGQQVTLSCSPISGHRSVSWYQQTPGQGLQFLFEYFSETQRNKGNFPGRFSGRQFSNSRSEMNVSTLELGDSALYLCASSASGDSYNEQFFGPGTRLTVL.

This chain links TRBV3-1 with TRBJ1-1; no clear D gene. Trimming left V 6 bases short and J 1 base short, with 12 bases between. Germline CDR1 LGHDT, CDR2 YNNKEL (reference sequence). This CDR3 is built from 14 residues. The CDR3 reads CASRERAKNTEAFF. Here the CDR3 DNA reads TGTGCCAGCAGGGAGAGGGCGAAGAACACTGAAGCTTTCTTT.

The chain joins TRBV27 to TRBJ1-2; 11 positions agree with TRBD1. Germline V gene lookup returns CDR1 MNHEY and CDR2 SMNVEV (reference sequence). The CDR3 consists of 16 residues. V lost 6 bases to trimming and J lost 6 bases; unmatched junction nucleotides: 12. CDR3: CASSHRLDRGRDGYTF. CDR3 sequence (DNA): TGTGCCAGCAGCCACCGTCTGGACAGGGGGCGCGATGGCTACACCTTC.

The CDR3 is CSARGVSGGTVTLTYNEQFF. The DNA of the CDR3 is TGCAGTGCTAGAGGGGTAAGCGGGGGGACCGTCACCTTGACCTACAATGAGCAGTTCTTC. The chain couples TRBV20-1 to TRBJ2-1; 9 positions agree with TRBD2. V gave up 1 base and J gave up 2 bases; unmatched junction bases: 18. The CDR3 totals 20 residues. CDR1 DFQATT and CDR2 SNEGSKA come from the germline V gene (reference sequence).

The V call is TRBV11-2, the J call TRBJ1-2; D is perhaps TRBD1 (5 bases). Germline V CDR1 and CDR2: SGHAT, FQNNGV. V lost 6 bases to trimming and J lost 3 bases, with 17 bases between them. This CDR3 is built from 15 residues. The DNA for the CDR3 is TGTGCCAGCAGGAAGGGACGGACGTCTGACTATGGCTACACCTTC. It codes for CASRKGRTSDYGYTF.

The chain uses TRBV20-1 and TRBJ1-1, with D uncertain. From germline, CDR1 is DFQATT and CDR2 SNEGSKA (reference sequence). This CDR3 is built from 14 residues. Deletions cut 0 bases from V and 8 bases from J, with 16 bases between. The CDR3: CSARDLRLLAEAFF. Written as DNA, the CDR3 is TGCAGTGCTAGAGATCTACGACTGCTAGCAGAAGCTTTCTTT.

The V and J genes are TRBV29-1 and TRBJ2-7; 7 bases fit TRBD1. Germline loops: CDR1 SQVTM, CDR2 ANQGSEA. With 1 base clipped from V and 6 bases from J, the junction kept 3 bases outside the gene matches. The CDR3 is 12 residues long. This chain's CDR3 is CSVEGAGGEQYV. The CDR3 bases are TGCAGCGTTGAAGGGGCAGGGGGCGAGCAGTACGTC.

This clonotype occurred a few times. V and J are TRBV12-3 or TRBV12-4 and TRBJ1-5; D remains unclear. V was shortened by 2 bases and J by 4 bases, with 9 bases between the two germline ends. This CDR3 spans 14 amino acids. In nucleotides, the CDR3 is TGTGCCAGCAGTTTATATGGGGTTAATCAGCCCCAGCATTTT. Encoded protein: CASSLYGVNQPQHF.

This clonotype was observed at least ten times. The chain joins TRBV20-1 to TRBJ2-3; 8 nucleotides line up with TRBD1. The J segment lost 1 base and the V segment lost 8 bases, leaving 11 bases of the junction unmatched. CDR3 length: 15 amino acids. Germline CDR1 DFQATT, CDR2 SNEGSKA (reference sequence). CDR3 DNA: TGCAGTTCGAACCAGGGGGCTTGGGGCACAGATACGCAGTATTTT. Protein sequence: CSSNQGAWGTDTQYF.

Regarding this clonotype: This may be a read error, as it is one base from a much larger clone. The CDR3 nucleotides are TGTGCCAGCAGCTTAACCGGCGGGACACACAATGAGCAGGTCTTC. Translated: CASSLTGGTHNEQVF. The V and J genes are TRBV7-3 and TRBJ2-1; the D gene could be TRBD1 or TRBD2 (6 bases each). CDR1 SGHTA and CDR2 FQGTGA come from the germline V gene. The CDR3 runs 15 residues.

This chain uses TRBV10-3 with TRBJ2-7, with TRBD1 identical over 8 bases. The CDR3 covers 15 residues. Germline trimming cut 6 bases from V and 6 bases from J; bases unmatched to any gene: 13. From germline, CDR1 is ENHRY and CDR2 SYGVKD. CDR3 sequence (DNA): TGTGCCATCAGCAAACAGGCAGGGGGCTATACCGAGCAGTACTTC. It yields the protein CAISKQAGGYTEQYF.

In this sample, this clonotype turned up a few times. Written as DNA, the CDR3 is TGCGCCAGCAGCAGAGGACTAGCGGGGGGCGAGCAGTACGTC. Its translation: CASSRGLAGGEQYV. The genes are TRBV5-1 and TRBJ2-7; 14 bases map to TRBD2. CDR3 length: 14 amino acids. J gave up 6 bases and V 4 bases, and 3 bases lay outside the gene matches. Looked up from germline, CDR1 is SGHRS and CDR2 is YFSETQ.

CDR3 in DNA: TGCAGCGTGGTGACCCTTGGGGAGACCCAGTACTTC. Translating it yields CSVVTLGETQYF. V usage is TRBV29-1 and J usage is TRBJ2-5; the D is unclear. The CDR3 has 12 residues. Germline assignment: CDR1 SQVTM and CDR2 ANQGSEA. Trimming removed 6 bases from V and 5 bases from J, with 13 bases in between.

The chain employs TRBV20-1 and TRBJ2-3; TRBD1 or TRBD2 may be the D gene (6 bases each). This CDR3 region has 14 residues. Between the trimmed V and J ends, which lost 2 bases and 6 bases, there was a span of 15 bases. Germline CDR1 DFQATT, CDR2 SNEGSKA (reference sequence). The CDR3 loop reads CSARSSGAGDTQYF. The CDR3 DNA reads TGCAGTGCTAGAAGCTCGGGGGCGGGGGATACGCAGTATTTT.

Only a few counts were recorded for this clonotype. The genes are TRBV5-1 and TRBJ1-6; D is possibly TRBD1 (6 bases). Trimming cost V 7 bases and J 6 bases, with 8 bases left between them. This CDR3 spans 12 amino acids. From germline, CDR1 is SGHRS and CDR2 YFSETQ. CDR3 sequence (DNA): TGCGCCAGCGGACAGCCTAATTCACCCCTCCACTTT. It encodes CASGQPNSPLHF. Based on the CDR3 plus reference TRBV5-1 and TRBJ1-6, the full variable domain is KAGVTQTPRYLIKTRGQQVTLSCSPISGHRSVSWYQQTPGQGLQFLFEYFSETQRNKGNFPGRFSGRQFSNSRSEMNVSTLELGDSALYLCASGQPNSPLHFGNGTRLTVT.

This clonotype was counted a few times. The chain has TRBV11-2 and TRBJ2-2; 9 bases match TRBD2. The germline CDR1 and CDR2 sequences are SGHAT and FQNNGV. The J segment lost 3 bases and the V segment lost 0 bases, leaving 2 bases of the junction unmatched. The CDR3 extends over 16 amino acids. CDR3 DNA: TGTGCCAGCAGCTTAGAAGCGGGGGGATACACCGGGGAGCTGTTTTTT. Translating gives CASSLEAGGYTGELFF.